The 7 T cell receptor beta chains below all came from one sample that was sequenced in a study of Graves' ophthalmopathy and Graves' hyperthyroidism. Amplification targeted the TCR beta CDR3 regions, with RNA transcripts as the source material. The workflow started with a first-round RT-PCR run with HTBI primers and then moved on to a second-round multiplex PCR. TCRdb reprocessed the multiplex PCR reads via MiXCR and lists one record per CDR3 protein. Of 300,000 to 500,000 distinct CDR3 sequences in the sample, 15% to 17% were seen once. The sequenced material came from peripheral blood. Receptor source: a young woman with stable Graves' hyperthyroidism.

At least ten counts were recorded for this clonotype. The chain links TRBV12-3 or TRBV12-4 to TRBJ1-1; maybe TRBD1 (6 bases). The ends were cut back, 6 bases at V and 8 bases at J, with 16 bases in the middle. CDR3 length: 13 amino acids. CDR3 nucleotide sequence: TGTGCCAGCAGGCTTACAGGGCGACTCGAAGCTTTCTTT. This gives the protein CASRLTGRLEAFF.

In its sample, this clonotype was seen a few times. The rearrangement links TRBV24-1 to TRBJ1-5; D unclear. Deletions cut 10 bases from V and 0 bases from J, with 9 bases between. CDR3 length: 13 residues. Germline CDR1 is KGHDR and CDR2 is SFDVKD. DNA of the CDR3: TGTGCCACTGCGCAGGCTAGCAATCAGCCCCAGCATTTT. It specifies CATAQASNQPQHF.

The V and J genes are TRBV2 and TRBJ2-5; D perhaps matches TRBD1 (5 bases). Germline values: CDR1 SNHLY, CDR2 FYNNEI. This CDR3 comprises 15 residues. The ends were cut back, 4 bases at V and 4 bases at J, with 16 bases in the middle. The CDR3 DNA is TGTGCCAGCAGTGCCGACAGTCTTTACGGAGAGACCCAGTACTTC. Its protein is CASSADSLYGETQYF.

The table lists this clonotype with many counts. This chain connects TRBV6-1 to TRBJ1-5; D ambiguous. Trimming took off 4 bases at V and 14 bases at J, with 3 bases between the two ends. CDR1 and CDR2 from the germline V gene are MNHNS and SASEGT. This CDR3 contains 8 residues. The CDR3, as DNA: TGTGCCAGCAGTGGGGAGCATTTT. Its translation: CASSGEHF.

This clonotype was counted ten times or more. CDR3 nucleotides: TGTGCCAGCAGTGTGGACGGCATCTATGGCTACACCTTC. This translates into CASSVDGIYGYTF. The J gene is TRBJ1-2, the V gene TRBV11-2; D ambiguous. V was shortened by 6 bases and J by 4 bases, with 12 bases between the two germline ends. The CDR3 runs to 13 residues. In germline, CDR1 is SGHAT, CDR2 FQNNGV.

A word on this clonotype: A much larger clone lies one base from this, so it may be a read error. The V gene is TRBV10-3, the J gene TRBJ2-7; TRBD2 agrees at 7 bases. Germline V CDR1 and CDR2: ENHRY, SYGVKD. V shed 11 bases and J 4 bases; nucleotides not matched to a gene: 11. The CDR3 covers 13 residues. CDR3 amino acids: CAARQRGSYEQYV. The CDR3 region has the DNA TGTGCCGCTAGACAGCGGGGTTCATACGAGCAGTACGTC.

This clonotype was detected ten times or more. The chain has TRBV6-2 or TRBV6-3 and TRBJ1-5; D is ambiguous. The V end lost 2 bases, the J end lost 1 base, and 21 bases lay between the germline ends. The CDR3 is made up of 19 amino acids. The germline V gene has CDR1 MNHEY and CDR2 SVGEGT. CDR3 in amino acids: CASSYNDGRCEVSNQPQHF. Written as DNA, the CDR3 is TGTGCCAGCAGTTACAACGATGGCCGTTGCGAGGTCAGCAATCAGCCCCAGCATTTT.